Listed below are T cell receptor beta chains from one sample, sequenced in a study of naive and memory T cell subsets. TCRdb redid the calling of the UMI-ligation and nested PCR reads with MiXCR, one entry per CDR3 protein. The sample lists around 35,000 distinct CDR3 sequences; approximately 9.9% were seen once. The input for sequencing was skin, taken from a tuberculin skin test site. These receptors were obtained from an adult in good health. CDR3s include the opening cysteine and the closing phenylalanine or tryptophan. Fields, in order: V gene, J gene, clone size, D gene, CDR3 protein, CDR3 DNA. D genes are given only for firm matches. Part of the rows lack a size; the others show once, few, many or a class for expanded clones.

>TRBV18|TRBJ1-3|many|-
CASSPPVQGRNTIYF
TGTGCCAGCTCACCACCGGTACAGGGCCGAAACACCATATATTTT
>TRBV7-9|TRBJ2-1|medium-sized|TRBD2
CASSSTSSSYNEQFF
TGTGCCAGCAGCTCGACTAGCAGTTCCTACAATGAGCAGTTCTTC
>TRBV7-8|TRBJ1-1|once|TRBD1
CASSPPDRGKTEAFF
TGTGCCAGCAGCCCCCCGGACAGGGGAAAGACTGAAGCTTTCTTT
>TRBV28|TRBJ2-6|many|TRBD2
CASSLPGTSGSGANVLTF
TGTGCCAGCAGTCTCCCCGGGACTAGCGGCTCTGGGGCCAACGTCCTGACTTTC
>TRBV14|TRBJ2-2|-|-
CASSQQLSKTGELFF
TGTGCCAGCAGCCAACAGCTCTCAAAGACCGGGGAGCTGTTTTTT
>TRBV6-1|TRBJ1-5|-|-
CASSEEGISNQPQHF
TGTGCCAGCAGTGAAGAGGGCATTAGCAATCAGCCCCAGCATTTT
>TRBV30|TRBJ2-1|-|TRBD2
CAWSRGSGVYNEQFF
TGTGCCTGGAGTCGGGGAAGCGGGGTATACAATGAGCAGTTCTTC
>TRBV3-1|TRBJ2-1|many|TRBD1
CASSQGPGGFFEQFF
TGTGCCAGCAGCCAAGGGCCAGGGGGCTTCTTTGAGCAGTTCTTC
>TRBV12-3/TRBV12-4|TRBJ2-2|-|-
CAISTGTPDSGELFF
TGTGCCATCTCGACCGGGACCCCCGACTCCGGGGAGCTGTTTTTT
>TRBV27|TRBJ2-6|-|-
CASSLQISGANVLTF
TGTGCCAGCAGTTTACAGATCTCTGGGGCCAACGTCCTGACTTTC
>TRBV5-4|TRBJ2-5|many|TRBD1
CASSRQGAVETQYF
TGTGCCAGCAGCCGACAGGGGGCTGTGGAGACCCAGTACTTC
>TRBV3-1|TRBJ2-7|many|TRBD1
CASSLTGASPYEQYF
TGTGCCAGCAGCTTGACAGGGGCCTCCCCTTACGAGCAGTACTTC
>TRBV7-2|TRBJ2-5|medium-sized|TRBD1
CASSLGQGAKETQYF
TGTGCCAGCAGCTTGGGACAGGGGGCAAAAGAGACCCAGTACTTC
>TRBV30|TRBJ1-5|-|TRBD1
CAWSIQGNQPQHF
TGTGCCTGGAGTATACAGGGGAATCAGCCCCAGCATTTT
>TRBV9|TRBJ2-2|few|-
CASSGREGGRWYGELFF
TGTGCCAGCAGCGGCCGTGAGGGGGGCCGGTGGTACGGGGAGCTGTTTTTT
>TRBV29-1|TRBJ1-2|few|-
CSVPTLSGQGYGYTF
TGCAGCGTCCCTACTCTATCAGGGCAAGGCTATGGCTACACCTTC
>TRBV10-2|TRBJ2-1|-|TRBD2
CASRGTSGDTGQFF
TGCGCCAGCAGGGGGACTAGCGGGGACACCGGGCAGTTCTTC
>TRBV6-1|TRBJ1-2|many|-
CASRVTEGGYGYTF
TGTGCCAGCAGGGTGACAGAGGGGGGCTATGGCTACACCTTC
>TRBV2|TRBJ2-5|many|TRBD2
CASRVSGGETQYF
TGTGCCAGCAGAGTCAGCGGGGGAGAGACCCAGTACTTC
>TRBV29-1|TRBJ1-2|-|-
CSVEPSGCGYTF
TGCAGCGTTGAACCTTCAGGCTGTGGCTACACCTTC
>TRBV4-1|TRBJ2-5|many|-
CASSQWLGETQYF
TGCGCCAGCAGCCAATGGTTGGGAGAGACCCAGTACTTC
>TRBV27|TRBJ2-5|many|-
CASKVGQNDQETQYF
TGTGCCAGCAAGGTGGGGCAGAACGACCAAGAGACCCAGTACTTC
>TRBV6-1|TRBJ1-5|few|-
CASSNVQGIRNQPQHF
TGTGCCAGCAGTAACGTCCAGGGGATAAGAAATCAGCCCCAGCATTTT
>TRBV29-1|TRBJ2-1|-|TRBD1
CSANDPTGEAYNEQFF
TGCAGCGCCAATGACCCGACAGGGGAAGCATACAATGAGCAGTTCTTC
>TRBV28|TRBJ2-1|-|TRBD2
CASSLSALGREGRSNEQFF
TGTGCCAGCAGTTTATCAGCGTTGGGGCGGGAGGGCCGGTCCAATGAGCAGTTCTTC
>TRBV20-1|TRBJ2-7|-|TRBD2
CSAPLWGRAPSLSEQYF
TGCAGTGCTCCTCTATGGGGGAGGGCCCCAAGCTTGAGCGAGCAGTACTTC
>TRBV29-1|TRBJ2-3|many|-
CSVGRGASTDTQYF
TGCAGCGTTGGGCGGGGAGCAAGCACAGATACGCAGTATTTT
>TRBV11-2|TRBJ2-5|-|-
CASSLTSYQETQYF
TGTGCCAGCAGCTTGACTTCGTACCAAGAGACCCAGTACTTC
>TRBV9|TRBJ2-3|many|-
CASSVVARGHTDTQYF
TGTGCCAGCAGCGTAGTTGCTCGGGGACACACAGATACGCAGTATTTT
>TRBV13|TRBJ1-1|many|-
CASSLGRGGTEAFF
TGTGCCAGCAGCTTAGGGAGGGGCGGCACTGAAGCTTTCTTT
>TRBV7-7|TRBJ2-5|many|TRBD2
CASSLGVPGGAAETQYF
TGTGCTAGCAGCTTAGGGGTCCCCGGGGGGGCCGCAGAGACCCAGTACTTC
>TRBV7-2|TRBJ2-1|many|TRBD2
CASSLGVAGGYNEQFF
TGTGCCAGCAGCTTAGGGGTAGCGGGAGGGTACAATGAGCAGTTCTTC
>TRBV2|TRBJ2-7|-|-
CASTFGRGYEQYF
TGTGCCAGCACTTTCGGACGGGGGTACGAGCAGTACTTC